This T cell receptor beta chain was identified during a study of T-cell memory formation after mild COVID-19. Turning to the study itself: Largely donor-specific sequence clusters came from two donors.

Ten or more counts support this clonotype. The CDR3 spans 15 residues. Looked up from germline, CDR1 is SEHNR and CDR2 is FQNEAQ (reference sequence). Trimming pared 2 bases from V and 0 bases from J, leaving 8 bases between. A 5'RACE reaction primed in the constant segment made cDNA libraries of TCR alpha and TCR beta, and these carried sample barcodes and UMIs. TCRdb re-called the 5' RACE reads through MiXCR, storing one row per CDR3 protein. The profile covers 130,000 to 150,000 distinct CDR3 sequences, with 6% to 6.5% appearing a single time and approximately 2.1% taken by the ten largest. V gene TRBV7-9 combines with J gene TRBJ1-5; TRBD1 might be the D (5 bases). The clonotype comes from an adult woman who had mild COVID-19 (a few samples of this study predate the infection). Cell type and time point are not known. Sequenced material: PBMCs or a T cell subset sorted from them (not recorded which). The CDR3 DNA is TGTGCCAGCAGCTTACGGGGGGATAGCAATCAGCCCCAGCATTTT. Amino acids: CASSLRGDSNQPQHF.